Sequencing of this TCR beta chain was carried out in a study of cytomegalovirus exposure and HLA in healthy donors. Study-wide results and limits: Cytomegalovirus status was reportedly diagnosed by the classifier with high sensitivity and specificity. The study recorded 160 or so TCR beta chains that were cytomegalovirus-associated.

Trimming cost V 3 bases and J 0 bases, with 13 bases left between them. This CDR3 has 16 amino acids. Germline V gene data show CDR1 as SGHRS and CDR2 as YFSETQ. This clone has just a few counts. Its cognate antigen is unknown. Using immunoSEQ multiplex PCR, the repertoire was profiled, and TCRdb retains in-frame clones only, with some absent. In the table there are around 190,000 clones, about 82% of which are singletons. The chain carries TRBV5-1 and TRBJ1-3; D is possibly TRBD1 (6 bases). Source material: PBMCs. This TCR was sampled from a woman aged 18 to 35 in good health and CMV-seronegative. CDR3 coding DNA: TGCGCCAGCAGCTCGACAGGACCACACTCTGGAAACACCATATATTTT. Encoded protein: CASSSTGPHSGNTIYF.